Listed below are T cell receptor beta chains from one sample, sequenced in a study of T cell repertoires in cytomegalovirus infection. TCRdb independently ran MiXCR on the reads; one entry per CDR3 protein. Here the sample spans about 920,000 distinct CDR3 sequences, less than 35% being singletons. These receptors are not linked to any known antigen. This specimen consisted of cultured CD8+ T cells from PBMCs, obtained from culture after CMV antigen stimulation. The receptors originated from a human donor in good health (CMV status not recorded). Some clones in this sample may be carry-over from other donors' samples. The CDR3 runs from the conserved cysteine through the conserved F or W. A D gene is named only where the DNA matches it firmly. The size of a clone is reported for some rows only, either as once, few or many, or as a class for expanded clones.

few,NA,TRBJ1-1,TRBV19,TGTGCCAGTAGTATAGAGGGGCCGAACACTGAAGCTTTCTTT,CASSIEGPNTEAFF
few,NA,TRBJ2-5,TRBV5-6,TGTGCCAGCAGCTTAATTCCTATGGGGGAGACCCAGTACTTC,CASSLIPMGETQYF
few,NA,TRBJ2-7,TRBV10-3,TGTGCCATCAGTGACCCCAGGACGGCCTACGAGCAGTACTTC,CAISDPRTAYEQYF
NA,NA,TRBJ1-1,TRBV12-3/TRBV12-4,TGTGCCAGCAGTTTATTATTGGGATCTAACAGGGAAGCTTTCTTT,CASSLLLGSNREAFF
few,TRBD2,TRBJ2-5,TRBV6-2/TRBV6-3,TGTGCCAGCAGTCACGGACCCTGGGGAGGGACTAAACAAGAGACCCAGTACTTC,CASSHGPWGGTKQETQYF
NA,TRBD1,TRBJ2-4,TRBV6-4,TGTGCCAGCAGTTGGGGGCCGGGACAGCTCAAAAACATTCAGTACTTC,CASSWGPGQLKNIQYF
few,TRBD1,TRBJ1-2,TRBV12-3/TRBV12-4,TGTGCCAGCACCCTACAGGGGTATGGCTACACCTTC,CASTLQGYGYTF
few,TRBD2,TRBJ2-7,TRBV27,TGTGCCAGCAGCCCCGGGGTAGCGGGGTTCTACGAGCAGTACTTC,CASSPGVAGFYEQYF
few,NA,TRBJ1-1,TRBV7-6,TGTGCCAGCAGCCCCTTACGGGGGGACACTGAAGCTTTCTTT,CASSPLRGDTEAFF
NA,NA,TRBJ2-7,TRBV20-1,TGCAGTGCTAGAGATCAAGGGGCGCCGTACGAGCAGTACTTC,CSARDQGAPYEQYF
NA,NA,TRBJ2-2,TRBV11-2,TGTGCCAGCAGCTTAACGGTCGAGCTTATGGGCAGGTTGAACACCGGGGAGCTGTTTTTT,CASSLTVELMGRLNTGELFF
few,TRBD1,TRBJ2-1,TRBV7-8,TGTGCCAGCAGCTTAGGGACAGGGCAGGGCAATGAGCAGTTCTTC,CASSLGTGQGNEQFF
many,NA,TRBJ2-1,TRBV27,TGTGCCAGCAGTTTATTGGGGAGTTCCTACAATGAGCAGTTCTTC,CASSLLGSSYNEQFF
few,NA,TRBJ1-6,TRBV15,TGTGCCACCAGCAGATCCACACCGGTTAATTCACCCCTCCACTTT,CATSRSTPVNSPLHF
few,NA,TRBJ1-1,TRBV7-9,TGTGCCAGCAGCGCGACAGACACTGAAGCTTTCTTT,CASSATDTEAFF
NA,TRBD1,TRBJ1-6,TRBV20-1,TGCAGTGCTAGGGGACAGGGGTTATATAATTCACCCCTCCACTTT,CSARGQGLYNSPLHF
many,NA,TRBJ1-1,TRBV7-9,TGTGCCAGCAGCCTACCCCGGTTTACGGAGGACACTGAAGCTTTCTTT,CASSLPRFTEDTEAFF
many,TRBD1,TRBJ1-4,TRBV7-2,TGTGCCAGCAGCCGGACAGGGGTCGATGAAAAACTGTTTTTT,CASSRTGVDEKLFF
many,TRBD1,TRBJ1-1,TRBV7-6,TGTGCCAGCAGCTCTCGACAGGGGCCCCGAGGAGGTGAAGCTTTCTTT,CASSSRQGPRGGEAFF
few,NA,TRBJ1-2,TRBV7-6,TGTGCCAGCAGCCTGTTTGAGGGGGATGGCTACACCTTC,CASSLFEGDGYTF
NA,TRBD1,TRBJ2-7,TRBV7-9,TGTGCCAGCAGCTCTCCTAACAGGGGTGTCCACGAGCAGTACTTC,CASSSPNRGVHEQYF
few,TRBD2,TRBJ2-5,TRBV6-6,TGTGCCAGCAGTTTAGCGGGACTGGAGACCCAGTACTTC,CASSLAGLETQYF
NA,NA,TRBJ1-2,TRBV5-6,TGTGCCAGCAGCCCGCCAAGCAGAGCCTATGGCTACACCTTC,CASSPPSRAYGYTF
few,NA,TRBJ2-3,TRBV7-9,TGTGCCAGCAGCCGACCCGACGGGGACGAGGGAGATACGCAGTATTTT,CASSRPDGDEGDTQYF
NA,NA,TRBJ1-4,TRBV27,TGTGCCAGCAGTTCTACCCCCCACCGGGGGCAAGAACTTAATGAAAAACTGTTTTTT,CASSSTPHRGQELNEKLFF
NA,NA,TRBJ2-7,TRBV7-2,TGTGCCAGCAGCTTCGGGGTTCAACTCTACGAGCAGTACTTC,CASSFGVQLYEQYF
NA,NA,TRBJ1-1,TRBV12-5,TGTGCTAGTGCCATAAAAACCGGGACCAACACTGAAGCTTTCTTT,CASAIKTGTNTEAFF
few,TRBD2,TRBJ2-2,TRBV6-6,TGTGCCAGCCGGGGGGGGTTTTCCACCGGGGAGCTGTTTTTT,CASRGGFSTGELFF